The 8 T cell receptor beta chains below come from one sample, sequenced in a study of Graves' ophthalmopathy and Graves' hyperthyroidism. The authors amplified TCR beta CDR3 regions, and they did so from RNA transcripts for repertoire sequencing. HTBI-primed first-round RT-PCR preceded second-round multiplex PCR. TCRdb itself ran the multiplex PCR reads through MiXCR, one entry per CDR3 protein. The data contain approximately 460,000 distinct CDR3 sequences, approximately 15% of them singletons. Material for sequencing was blood. The receptors here all came from a young woman with Graves' ophthalmopathy.

This clonotype was seen ten or more times. The gene calls are TRBV30 and TRBJ1-1; no clear D gene. Germline CDR1 GTSNPN, CDR2 SVGIG (reference sequence). V was clipped by 0 bases and J by 4 bases, with 9 bases between them. The CDR3 extends over 13 amino acids. CDR3 DNA: TGTGCCTGGAGTGTTGGGCGGGGCACTGAAGCTTTCTTT. The encoded protein is CAWSVGRGTEAFF.

The chain is built from TRBV2 and TRBJ2-5; the D gene could be TRBD1 or TRBD2 (6 bases each). This CDR3 comprises 15 residues. V dropped 3 bases and J dropped 2 bases, with 13 bases sitting between them. Germline CDR1 SNHLY, CDR2 FYNNEI. The CDR3 protein is CASSEGGIRQETQYF. The CDR3 nucleotides read TGTGCCAGCAGTGAGGGGGGCATACGGCAAGAGACCCAGTACTTC. Using reference TRBV2 and TRBJ2-5 for the parts outside the CDR3, the full variable domain is EPEVTQTPSHQVTQMGQEVILRCVPISNHLYFYWYRQILGQKVEFLVSFYNNEISEKSEIFDDQFSVERPDGSNFTLKIRSTKLEDSAMYFCASSEGGIRQETQYFGPGTRLLVL.

The chain employs TRBV7-9 and TRBJ2-2; D is possibly TRBD2 (6 bases). The CDR3 covers 15 residues. V was shortened by 5 bases and J by 4 bases, with 14 bases between the two germline ends. Germline-derived CDR1 and CDR2 are SEHNR and FQNEAQ (reference sequence). CDR3 nucleotide sequence: TGTGCCAGCAGCCAGCCCAGGAGGGGCACCGGGGAGCTGTTTTTT. Its translation is CASSQPRRGTGELFF.

The CDR3 spells CASSFGRESSYEQYF. In DNA, the CDR3 is TGTGCCAGCAGTTTCGGCAGGGAGAGCTCCTACGAGCAGTACTTC. This sequence joins TRBV12-3 or TRBV12-4 and TRBJ2-7; D possibly uses TRBD1 or TRBD2 (5 bases each). The CDR3 consists of 15 residues. Trimming took off 3 bases at V and 0 bases at J, with 12 bases between the two ends.

This clonotype was found many times. The chain combines TRBV20-1 with TRBJ2-7; 8 nucleotides agree with TRBD2. With 5 bases clipped from V and 5 bases from J, the junction kept 14 bases outside the gene matches. Germline V gene sequence: CDR1 DFQATT, CDR2 SNEGSKA (reference sequence). The CDR3 covers 15 residues. The CDR3 DNA follows: TGCAGTGCTCCCATCGTCGGGCTAGCGGGTGACGAGCAGTACTTC. Translated: CSAPIVGLAGDEQYF.

In this sample, this clonotype turned up a few times. Possible read error: a much larger clone is one base away. V is TRBV27 and J is TRBJ2-5, with D unclear. The CDR3 extends over 16 amino acids. CDR1 MNHEY and CDR2 SMNVEV come from the germline V gene (reference sequence). CDR3 loop: CVSSSTLHRPEETQYF. The DNA for the CDR3 is TGTGTCAGCAGTTCTACCCTGCACAGACCAGAAGAGACCCAGTACTTC.

This clonotype was observed at least ten times. The chain links TRBV29-1 to TRBJ2-1; TRBD2 aligns across 11 bases. The CDR3 is 16 amino acids. The V gene's germline CDR1 is SQVTM and CDR2 ANQGSEA. V shed 3 bases, J shed 3 bases, and the junction held 7 bases outside the gene matches. The chain's CDR3 is CSVERSSGRRYNEQFF. CDR3 DNA: TGCAGCGTTGAGCGGTCTAGCGGGAGGCGCTACAATGAGCAGTTCTTC.

V and J are TRBV12-3 or TRBV12-4 and TRBJ1-1; TRBD1 is a possible D gene (5 bases). There are 16 residues in the CDR3. Trimming took off 4 bases at V and 0 bases at J, with 15 bases between the two ends. The CDR3 is CASSYGAGSMNTEAFF. The CDR3 DNA sequence: TGTGCCAGCAGTTACGGGGCAGGGTCCATGAACACTGAAGCTTTCTTT.